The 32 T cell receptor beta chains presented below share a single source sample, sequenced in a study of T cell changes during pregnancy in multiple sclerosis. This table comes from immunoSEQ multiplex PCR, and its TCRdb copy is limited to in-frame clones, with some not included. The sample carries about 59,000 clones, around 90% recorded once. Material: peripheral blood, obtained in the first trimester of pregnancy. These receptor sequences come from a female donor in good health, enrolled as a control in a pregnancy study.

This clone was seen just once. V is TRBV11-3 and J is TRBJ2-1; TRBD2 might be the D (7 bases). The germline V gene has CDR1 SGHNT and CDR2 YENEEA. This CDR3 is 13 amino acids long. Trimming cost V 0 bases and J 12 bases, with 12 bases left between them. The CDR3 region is CASSLDLGGPQFF. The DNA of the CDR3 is TGTGCCAGCAGCTTAGATCTCGGGGGGCCGCAGTTCTTC.

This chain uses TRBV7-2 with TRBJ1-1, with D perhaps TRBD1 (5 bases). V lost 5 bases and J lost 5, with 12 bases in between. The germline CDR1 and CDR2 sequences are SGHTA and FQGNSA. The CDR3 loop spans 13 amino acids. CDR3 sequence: CASSPRSGTEAFF. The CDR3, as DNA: TGTGCCAGCAGCCCTAGGTCAGGGACTGAAGCTTTCTTT.

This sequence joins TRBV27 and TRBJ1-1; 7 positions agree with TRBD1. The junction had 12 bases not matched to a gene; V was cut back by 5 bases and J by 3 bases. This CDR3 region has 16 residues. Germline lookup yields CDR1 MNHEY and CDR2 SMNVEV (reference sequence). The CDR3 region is CASSPEDRWADTEAFF. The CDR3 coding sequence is TGTGCCAGCAGTCCGGAGGACAGGTGGGCGGACACTGAAGCTTTCTTT.

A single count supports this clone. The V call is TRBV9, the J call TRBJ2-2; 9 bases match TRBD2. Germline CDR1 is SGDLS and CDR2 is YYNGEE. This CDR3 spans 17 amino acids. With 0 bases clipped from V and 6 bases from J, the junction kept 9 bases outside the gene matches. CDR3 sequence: CASSVVDRAGGPGELFF. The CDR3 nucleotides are TGTGCCAGCAGCGTAGTGGATCGAGCGGGGGGTCCCGGGGAGCTGTTTTTT.

The CDR3 region is CASRNSPGNTEAFF. The CDR3 DNA follows: TGTGCCAGCAGAAATTCACCCGGGAACACTGAAGCTTTCTTT. This chain uses TRBV5-4 with TRBJ1-1; D gene ambiguous. V was clipped by 5 bases and J by 1 base, with 12 bases between them. The CDR3 is 14 residues long. The germline CDR1 and CDR2 sequences are SGHNT and YYREEE (reference sequence).

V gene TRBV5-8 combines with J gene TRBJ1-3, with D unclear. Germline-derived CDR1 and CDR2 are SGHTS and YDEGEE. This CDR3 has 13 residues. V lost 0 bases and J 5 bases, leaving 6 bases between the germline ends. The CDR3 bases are TGTGCCAGCAGCTTGGACAGCAGAAACACCATATATTTT. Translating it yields CASSLDSRNTIYF. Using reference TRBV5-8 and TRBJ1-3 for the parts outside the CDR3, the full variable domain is EAGVTQSPTHLIKTRGQQATLRCSPISGHTSVYWYQQALGLGLQFLLWYDEGEERNRGNFPPRFSGRQFPNYSSELNVNALELEDSALYLCASSLDSRNTIYFGEGSWLTVV.

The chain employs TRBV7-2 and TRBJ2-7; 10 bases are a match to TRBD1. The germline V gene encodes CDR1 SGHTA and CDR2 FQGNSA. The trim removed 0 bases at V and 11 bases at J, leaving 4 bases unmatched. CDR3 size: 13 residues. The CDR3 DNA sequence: TGTGCCAGCAGCTTAGCTACGGGACAGGGGAAGTACTTC. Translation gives CASSLATGQGKYF.

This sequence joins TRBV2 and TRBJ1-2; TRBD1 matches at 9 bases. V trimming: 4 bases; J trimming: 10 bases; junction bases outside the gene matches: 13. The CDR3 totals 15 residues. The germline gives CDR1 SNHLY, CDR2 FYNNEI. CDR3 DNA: TGTGCCAGCAGTGGAACTATCTGGGACAGGGAGGACTACACCTTC. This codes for CASSGTIWDREDYTF.

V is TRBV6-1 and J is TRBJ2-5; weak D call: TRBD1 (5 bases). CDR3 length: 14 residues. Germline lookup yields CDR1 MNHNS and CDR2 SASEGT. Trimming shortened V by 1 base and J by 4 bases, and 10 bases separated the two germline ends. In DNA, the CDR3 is TGTGCCAGCAGTGAAGGTTCAGGGCGAGAGACCCAGTACTTC. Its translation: CASSEGSGRETQYF.

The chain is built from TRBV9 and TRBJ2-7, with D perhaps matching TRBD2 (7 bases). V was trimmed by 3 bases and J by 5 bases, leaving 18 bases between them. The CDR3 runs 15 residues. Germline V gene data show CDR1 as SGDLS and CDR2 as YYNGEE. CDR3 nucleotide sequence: TGTGCCAGCAGCGAGGGGTGGGGGGGCGGAGACGAGCAGTACTTC. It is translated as CASSEGWGGGDEQYF.

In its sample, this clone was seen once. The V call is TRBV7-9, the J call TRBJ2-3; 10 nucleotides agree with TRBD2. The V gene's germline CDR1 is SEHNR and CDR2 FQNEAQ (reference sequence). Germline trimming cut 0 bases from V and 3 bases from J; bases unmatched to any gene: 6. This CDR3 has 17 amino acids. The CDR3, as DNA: TGTGCCAGCAGCTTAGCGTCCCCTAGCGGGGGAACAGATACGCAGTATTTT. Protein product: CASSLASPSGGTDTQYF.

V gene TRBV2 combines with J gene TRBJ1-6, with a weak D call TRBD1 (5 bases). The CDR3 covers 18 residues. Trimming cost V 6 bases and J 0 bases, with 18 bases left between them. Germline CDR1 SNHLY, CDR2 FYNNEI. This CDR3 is CASSRSTGSGSYNSPLHF. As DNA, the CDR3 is TGTGCCAGCAGCCGCTCAACAGGTTCCGGCTCCTATAATTCACCCCTCCACTTT.

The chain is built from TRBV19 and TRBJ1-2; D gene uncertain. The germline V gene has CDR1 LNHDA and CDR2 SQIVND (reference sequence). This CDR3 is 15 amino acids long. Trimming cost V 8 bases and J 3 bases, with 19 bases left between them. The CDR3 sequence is CASGPPEGRDYGYTF. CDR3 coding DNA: TGTGCCAGTGGCCCACCTGAGGGAAGGGACTATGGCTACACCTTC.

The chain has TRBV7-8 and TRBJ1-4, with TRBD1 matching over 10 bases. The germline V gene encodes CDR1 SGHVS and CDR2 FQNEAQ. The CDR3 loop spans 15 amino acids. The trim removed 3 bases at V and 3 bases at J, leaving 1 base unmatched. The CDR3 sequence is CASSFDRGPNEKLFF. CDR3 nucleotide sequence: TGTGCCAGCAGCTTTGACAGGGGGCCTAATGAAAAACTGTTTTTT.

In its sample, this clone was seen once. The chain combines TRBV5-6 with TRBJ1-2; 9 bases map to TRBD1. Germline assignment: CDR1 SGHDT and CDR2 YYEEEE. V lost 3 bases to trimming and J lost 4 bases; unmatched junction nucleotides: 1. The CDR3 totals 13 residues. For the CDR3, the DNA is TGTGCCAGCAGCTCGACAGGGGGCTATGGCTACACCTTC. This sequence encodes CASSSTGGYGYTF.

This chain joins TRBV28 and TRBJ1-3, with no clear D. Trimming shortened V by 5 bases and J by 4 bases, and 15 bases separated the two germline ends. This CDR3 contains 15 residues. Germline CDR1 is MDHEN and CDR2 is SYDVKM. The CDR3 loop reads CASSPQRGLGNTIYF. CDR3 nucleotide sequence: TGTGCCAGCAGTCCTCAGCGGGGTCTGGGAAACACCATATATTTT.

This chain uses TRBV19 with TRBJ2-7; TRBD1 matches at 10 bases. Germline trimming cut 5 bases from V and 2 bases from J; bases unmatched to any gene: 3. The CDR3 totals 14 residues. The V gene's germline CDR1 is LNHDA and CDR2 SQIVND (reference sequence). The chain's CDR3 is CASSPGTGAYEQYF. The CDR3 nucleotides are TGTGCCAGTAGTCCGGGGACAGGGGCCTACGAGCAGTACTTC.

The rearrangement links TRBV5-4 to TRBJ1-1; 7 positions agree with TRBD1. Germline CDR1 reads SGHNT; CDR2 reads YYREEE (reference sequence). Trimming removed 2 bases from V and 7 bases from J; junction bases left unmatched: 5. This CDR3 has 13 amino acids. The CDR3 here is CASSLGGTGEAFF. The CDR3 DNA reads TGTGCCAGCAGCTTAGGGGGCACGGGTGAAGCTTTCTTT.

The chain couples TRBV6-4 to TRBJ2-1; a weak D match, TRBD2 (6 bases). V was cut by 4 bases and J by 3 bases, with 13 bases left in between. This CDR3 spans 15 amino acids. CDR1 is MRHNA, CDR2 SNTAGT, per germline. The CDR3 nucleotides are TGTGCCAGCAGTGCGGGACTTTCGAACTACAATGAGCAGTTCTTC. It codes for CASSAGLSNYNEQFF.

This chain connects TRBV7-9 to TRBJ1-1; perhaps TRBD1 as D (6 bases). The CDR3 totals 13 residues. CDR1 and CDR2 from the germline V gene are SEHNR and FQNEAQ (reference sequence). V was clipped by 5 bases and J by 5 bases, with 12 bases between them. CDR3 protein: CASSLTGLTEAFF. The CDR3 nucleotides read TGTGCCAGCAGCCTCACAGGGTTAACTGAAGCTTTCTTT.

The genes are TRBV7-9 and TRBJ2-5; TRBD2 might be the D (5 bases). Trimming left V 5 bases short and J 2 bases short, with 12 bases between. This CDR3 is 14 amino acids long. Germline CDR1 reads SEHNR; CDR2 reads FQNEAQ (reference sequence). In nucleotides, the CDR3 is TGTGCCAGCAGCCCGGGCAGAGGGCAAGAGACCCAGTACTTC. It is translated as CASSPGRGQETQYF. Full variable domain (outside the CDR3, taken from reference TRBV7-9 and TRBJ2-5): DTGVSQNPRHKITKRGQNVTFRCDPISEHNRLYWYRQTLGQGPEFLTYFQNEAQLEKSRLLSDRFSAERPKGSFSTLEIQRTEQGDSAMYLCASSPGRGQETQYFGPGTRLLVL.

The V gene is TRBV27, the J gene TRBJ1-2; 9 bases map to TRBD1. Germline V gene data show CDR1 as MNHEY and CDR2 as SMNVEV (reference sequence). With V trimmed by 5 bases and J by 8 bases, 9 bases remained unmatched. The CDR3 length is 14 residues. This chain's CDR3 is CASSPPGQGSGYTF. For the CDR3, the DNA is TGTGCCAGCAGTCCCCCGGGACAGGGAAGCGGCTACACCTTC.

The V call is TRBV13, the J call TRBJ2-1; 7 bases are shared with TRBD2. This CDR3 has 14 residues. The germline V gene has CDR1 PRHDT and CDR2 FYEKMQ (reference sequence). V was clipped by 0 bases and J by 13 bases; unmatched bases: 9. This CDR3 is CASSLGGAGTLQFF. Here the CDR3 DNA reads TGTGCCAGCAGCTTAGGAGGAGCGGGGACCCTCCAGTTCTTC.

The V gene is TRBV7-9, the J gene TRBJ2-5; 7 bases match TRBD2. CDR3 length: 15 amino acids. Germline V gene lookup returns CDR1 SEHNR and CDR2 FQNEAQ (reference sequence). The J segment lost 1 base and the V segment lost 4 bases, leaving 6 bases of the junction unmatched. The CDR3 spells CASSSTGGTQETQYF. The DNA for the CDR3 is TGTGCCAGCAGCTCAACGGGGGGTACCCAAGAGACCCAGTACTTC.

The CDR3 region has the DNA TGTGCCAGCAGCTCCGGGTTAGCGGGGGGACTTAGCACAGATACGCAGTATTTT. As protein: CASSSGLAGGLSTDTQYF. The rearrangement links TRBV5-8 to TRBJ2-3; TRBD2 aligns across 10 bases. CDR1 is SGHTS, CDR2 YDEGEE, per germline. With 3 bases clipped from V and 0 bases from J, the junction kept 10 bases outside the gene matches. CDR3 length: 18 amino acids.

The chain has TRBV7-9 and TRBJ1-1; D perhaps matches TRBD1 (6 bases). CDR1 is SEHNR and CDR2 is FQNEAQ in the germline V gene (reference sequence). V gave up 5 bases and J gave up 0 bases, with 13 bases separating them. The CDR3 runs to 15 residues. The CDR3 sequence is CASSPPGQLNTEAFF. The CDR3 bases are TGTGCCAGCAGCCCTCCAGGACAGTTGAACACTGAAGCTTTCTTT.

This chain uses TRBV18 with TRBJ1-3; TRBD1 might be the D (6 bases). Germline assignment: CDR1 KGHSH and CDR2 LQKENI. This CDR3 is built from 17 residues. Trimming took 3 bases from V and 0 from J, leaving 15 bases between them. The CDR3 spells CASSPLDSTLSGNTIYF. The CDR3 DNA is TGTGCCAGCTCACCGTTGGACAGCACACTCTCTGGAAACACCATATATTTT.

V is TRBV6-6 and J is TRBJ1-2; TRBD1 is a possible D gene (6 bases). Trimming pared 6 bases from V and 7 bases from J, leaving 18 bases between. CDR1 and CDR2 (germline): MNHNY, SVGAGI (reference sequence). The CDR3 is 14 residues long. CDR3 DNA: TGTGCCAGCAGGGGGGCTGGGGATCTCGGTGGCTACACCTTC. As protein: CASRGAGDLGGYTF.

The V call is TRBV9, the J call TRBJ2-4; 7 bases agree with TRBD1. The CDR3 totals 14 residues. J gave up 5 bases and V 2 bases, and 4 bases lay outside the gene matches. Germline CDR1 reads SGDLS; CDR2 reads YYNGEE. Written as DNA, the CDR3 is TGTGCCAGCAGCGTGACAGGGAACCAAAACATTCAGTACTTC. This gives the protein CASSVTGNQNIQYF.

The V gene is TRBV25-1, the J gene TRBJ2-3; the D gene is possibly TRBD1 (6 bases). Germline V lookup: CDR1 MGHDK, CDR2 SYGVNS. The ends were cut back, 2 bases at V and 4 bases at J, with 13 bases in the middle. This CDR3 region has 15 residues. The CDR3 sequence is CASSEPGHAPDTQYF. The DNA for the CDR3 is TGTGCCAGCAGTGAACCGGGACATGCCCCAGATACGCAGTATTTT.

This chain's CDR3 is CASSRGTSGGAIQETQYF. For the CDR3, the DNA is TGTGCCAGCAGCAGAGGGACTAGCGGGGGGGCCATCCAAGAGACCCAGTACTTC. This chain joins TRBV5-5 and TRBJ2-5; 16 bases line up with TRBD2. The CDR3 spans 18 residues. Germline CDR1 is SGHKS and CDR2 is YYEKEE (reference sequence). Unmatched junction bases numbered 7, after V lost 4 bases and J lost 1 base.

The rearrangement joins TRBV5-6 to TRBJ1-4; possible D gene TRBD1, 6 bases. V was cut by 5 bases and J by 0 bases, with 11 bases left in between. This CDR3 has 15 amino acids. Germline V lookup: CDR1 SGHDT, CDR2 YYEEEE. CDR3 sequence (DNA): TGTGCCAGCAGTAGGGACATCGCAACTAATGAAAAACTGTTTTTT. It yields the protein CASSRDIATNEKLFF.